The 20 T cell receptor beta chains below come from one sample, sequenced in a study of cytomegalovirus exposure and HLA in healthy donors. Profiled with immunoSEQ multiplex PCR; TCRdb holds only in-frame clones, not every one. The data show about 56,000 clones, just over 90% seen once. Source material: PBMCs. The origin of the receptors is a man younger than 35 in good health and CMV-seronegative.

This chain uses TRBV6-6 with TRBJ2-1; maybe TRBD1 (6 bases). This CDR3 comprises 15 residues. Germline CDR1 reads MNHNY; CDR2 reads SVGAGI (reference sequence). Between the trimmed V and J ends, which lost 2 bases and 6 bases, there was a span of 14 bases. The CDR3 sequence is CASSYGTTPPNEQFF. Written as DNA, the CDR3 is TGTGCCAGCAGTTACGGGACAACACCCCCCAATGAGCAGTTCTTC.

A single count supports this clone. V gene TRBV5-6 combines with J gene TRBJ2-5; perhaps TRBD1 as D (7 bases). Per germline, CDR1 SGHDT and CDR2 YYEEEE. The CDR3 length is 16 residues. Trimming took 2 bases from V and 8 from J, leaving 22 bases between them. CDR3: CASSFPGQDYQGTQYF. The CDR3 nucleotides read TGTGCCAGCAGCTTCCCCGGACAGGACTATCAGGGAACCCAGTACTTC. The full variable domain, rest sourced from reference TRBV5-6 and TRBJ2-5, is DAGVTQSPTHLIKTRGQQVTLRCSPKSGHDTVSWYQQALGQGPQFIFQYYEEEERQRGNFPDRFSGHQFPNYSSELNVNALLLGDSALYLCASSFPGQDYQGTQYFGPGTRLLVL.

This chain joins TRBV9 and TRBJ2-3; 9 nucleotides agree with TRBD2. The CDR3 covers 16 residues. Germline trimming cut 2 bases from V and 2 bases from J; bases unmatched to any gene: 6. The germline V gene has CDR1 SGDLS and CDR2 YYNGEE. The chain's CDR3 is CASSVTSGLVTDTQYF. The CDR3 region has the DNA TGTGCCAGCAGCGTCACTAGCGGGCTCGTCACAGATACGCAGTATTTT.

The chain links TRBV4-3 to TRBJ1-5; D uncertain. CDR1 and CDR2 (germline): LGHNA, YSLEER. This CDR3 is 15 amino acids long. The V gene lost 4 bases and the J gene lost 5 bases, with 15 bases spanning the gap. Here the CDR3 reads CASSLIWKGDQPQHF. The CDR3 coding sequence is TGCGCCAGCAGCCTCATCTGGAAGGGAGATCAGCCCCAGCATTTT.

The chain joins TRBV18 to TRBJ2-3, with 9 positions matching TRBD1. The germline V gene has CDR1 KGHSH and CDR2 LQKENI. The CDR3 loop spans 16 amino acids. The trim removed 0 bases at V and 8 bases at J, leaving 9 bases unmatched. As DNA, the CDR3 is TGTGCCAGCTCACCACCGGGACAGGGACTCTTTGGTACGCAGTATTTT. The encoded protein is CASSPPGQGLFGTQYF.

This sequence joins TRBV4-3 and TRBJ2-7; 11 bases fit TRBD2. Germline V CDR1 and CDR2: LGHNA, YSLEER. The junction had 5 bases not matched to a gene; V was cut back by 1 base and J by 6 bases. The CDR3 has 15 residues. CDR3 sequence reads: CASSQVLAGVGEQYF. The CDR3 coding sequence is TGCGCCAGCAGCCAAGTACTAGCGGGAGTGGGCGAGCAGTACTTC.

This chain connects TRBV4-3 to TRBJ1-2, with 10 bases that match TRBD1. The J segment lost 4 bases and the V segment lost 3 bases, leaving 2 bases of the junction unmatched. Germline values: CDR1 LGHNA, CDR2 YSLEER. This CDR3 is 14 amino acids long. Here the CDR3 reads CASSQTGGSYGYTF. CDR3 coding DNA: TGCGCCAGCAGCCAGACAGGGGGCAGCTATGGCTACACCTTC.

The chain combines TRBV6-6 with TRBJ2-1, with TRBD2 matching over 10 bases. This CDR3 is 16 amino acids long. From germline, CDR1 is MNHNY and CDR2 SVGAGI (reference sequence). With 6 bases clipped from V and 8 bases from J, the junction kept 13 bases outside the gene matches. DNA for the CDR3: TGTGCCAGCAGATCGAGGAGCGGGAGGGTTAGTCATGAGCAGTTCTTC. It is translated as CASRSRSGRVSHEQFF.

The CDR3 loop is CASSPRGRAGFDEQFF. In DNA, the CDR3 is TGTGCCAGCAGCCCCCGAGGCCGTGCGGGATTCGATGAGCAGTTCTTC. This sequence joins TRBV11-3 and TRBJ2-1, with a weak D call TRBD2 (6 bases). Deletions cut 5 bases from V and 8 bases from J, with 22 bases between. The CDR3 consists of 16 residues. The germline V gene encodes CDR1 SGHNT and CDR2 YENEEA.

The V and J genes are TRBV29-1 and TRBJ2-7, with no clear D. V was cut by 5 bases and J by 0 bases, with 8 bases left in between. CDR3 length equals 12 residues. Germline CDR1 and CDR2: SQVTM and ANQGSEA. In DNA, the CDR3 is TGCAGCGTTTGGGCAGACTCCTACGAGCAGTACTTC. This codes for CSVWADSYEQYF.

This chain links TRBV5-6 with TRBJ2-2; 10 positions agree with TRBD1. The V gene's germline CDR1 is SGHDT and CDR2 YYEEEE. After removal of 0 bases from V and 6 bases from J, the junction contained 2 bases not matched to a gene. The CDR3 covers 15 residues. The CDR3, as DNA: TGTGCCAGCAGCTTGGGCGGGACAGGGGCCGGGGAGCTGTTTTTT. Protein product: CASSLGGTGAGELFF.

The rearrangement uses TRBV19 and TRBJ2-7, with D hard to call. The CDR3 loop spans 13 amino acids. V was clipped by 2 bases and J by 2 bases, with 7 bases between them. Germline V gives CDR1 LNHDA, CDR2 SQIVND (reference sequence). The CDR3 bases are TGTGCCAGTAGTATAACCCCAGCCTACGAGCAGTACTTC. Translated, it gives CASSITPAYEQYF.

This clone came up once. The chain combines TRBV10-2 with TRBJ1-5; D perhaps matches TRBD1 (6 bases). V lost 0 bases and J 2 bases, leaving 14 bases between the germline ends. Germline V gene lookup returns CDR1 WSHSY and CDR2 SAAADI. There are 17 residues in the CDR3. Here the CDR3 DNA reads TGCGCCAGCAGTGAGTCTGGGGGCCGGGGAGGCAATCAGCCCCAGCATTTT. Protein sequence: CASSESGGRGGNQPQHF.

The genes are TRBV14 and TRBJ1-4; 7 positions match TRBD1. Germline V gene lookup returns CDR1 SGHDN and CDR2 FVKESK. The J segment lost 2 bases and the V segment lost 3 bases, leaving 12 bases of the junction unmatched. CDR3 size: 18 residues. Here the CDR3 reads CASSQMGQPTATNEKLFF. CDR3 bases: TGTGCCAGCAGCCAGATGGGACAGCCTACCGCGACTAATGAAAAACTGTTTTTT. Full variable domain (rest looked up from reference TRBV14 and TRBJ1-4): EAGVTQFPSHSVIEKGQTVTLRCDPISGHDNLYWYRRVMGKEIKFLLHFVKESKQDESGMPNNRFLAERTGGTYSTLKVQPAELEDSGVYFCASSQMGQPTATNEKLFFGSGTQLSVL.

The J gene is TRBJ2-2, the V gene TRBV7-3, with TRBD1 as a possible D gene (6 bases). The CDR3 is made up of 14 amino acids. Germline CDR1 reads SGHTA; CDR2 reads FQGTGA. Trimming cost V 6 bases and J 1 base, with 9 bases left between them. CDR3 sequence reads: CASSRGQNTGELFF. The CDR3 nucleotides are TGTGCCAGCAGTAGGGGACAGAACACCGGGGAGCTGTTTTTT.

This rearrangement joins TRBV7-2 to TRBJ1-1; D not certain. The germline V gene has CDR1 SGHTA and CDR2 FQGNSA. The length of the CDR3 is 12 residues. Trimming removed 5 bases from V and 3 bases from J, with 7 bases in between. This CDR3 is CASSHLHTEAFF. For the CDR3, the DNA is TGTGCCAGCAGCCACTTGCACACTGAAGCTTTCTTT.

This CDR3 is CASSYSGNYGYTF. In nucleotides, the CDR3 is TGTGCCAGCAGTTACTCAGGGAACTATGGCTACACCTTC. The chain links TRBV28 to TRBJ1-2, with a weak D call TRBD1 (5 bases). Germline V gene data show CDR1 as MDHEN and CDR2 as SYDVKM. The V end lost 4 bases, the J end lost 2 bases, and 8 bases lay between the germline ends. The CDR3 is 13 amino acids.

The chain uses TRBV5-4 and TRBJ2-5; D is perhaps TRBD1 (6 bases). CDR3 length equals 14 residues. Trimming left V 4 bases short and J 1 base short, with 11 bases between. The germline CDR1 and CDR2 sequences are SGHNT and YYREEE (reference sequence). In DNA form, the CDR3 reads TGTGCCAGCAGCGCCCGGGACATCCAAGAGACCCAGTACTTC. It specifies CASSARDIQETQYF.

This chain uses TRBV7-9 with TRBJ2-7, with 9 nucleotides matching TRBD1. Germline V gene lookup returns CDR1 SEHNR and CDR2 FQNEAQ (reference sequence). This CDR3 comprises 13 residues. Germline trimming cut 6 bases from V and 4 bases from J; bases unmatched to any gene: 4. Written as DNA, the CDR3 is TGTGCCAGCAGTCGGGACAGGGCTTACGAGCAGTACTTC. It yields the protein CASSRDRAYEQYF.

The chain joins TRBV7-2 to TRBJ2-7; TRBD2 matches at 13 bases. The germline V gene encodes CDR1 SGHTA and CDR2 FQGNSA. The CDR3 has 17 residues. V was pared by 1 base and J by 3 bases, with 6 bases of the junction left unmatched. In nucleotides, the CDR3 is TGTGCCAGCAGCTTAGGGACTAGCGGGGGCTATCACTACGAGCAGTACTTC. This encodes CASSLGTSGGYHYEQYF.